This passage covers 27 T cell receptor beta chains from one sample sequenced in a study of response to subunit inactivated influenza vaccine. In TCRdb, the RT-PCR reads were re-called with MiXCR into one record per CDR3 protein. This sample has more than 400,000 distinct CDR3 sequences; around 9.9% occur once, and the top ten carry 10% to 15%. This specimen was PBMCs from blood, taken 40 to 50 days after vaccination. These receptors came from a man aged 50-59 years who received an inactivated influenza vaccine.

In this sample, this clonotype turned up a few times. The V call is TRBV10-2, the J call TRBJ2-1, with TRBD2 matching over 11 bases. V trimming: 6 bases; J trimming: 1 base; junction bases outside the gene matches: 8. The germline CDR1 and CDR2 sequences are WSHSY and SAAADI. The CDR3 consists of 17 residues. CDR3 in amino acids: CASRTGGLAASYNEQFF. CDR3 DNA sequence: TGCGCCAGCAGAACCGGGGGACTAGCGGCTTCCTACAATGAGCAGTTCTTC.

This clonotype was counted between two and nine times. The chain recombines TRBV10-3 with TRBJ2-7, with 9 bases lining up with TRBD2. The CDR3 sequence is 18 residues long. V dropped 1 base and J dropped 6; count of bases not matched to a gene: 16. Germline CDR1 and CDR2: ENHRY and SYGVKD. The CDR3 sequence is CAISEYYGSSGTRGEQYF. CDR3 sequence (DNA): TGTGCCATCAGTGAGTATTATGGTTCTAGCGGGACCAGGGGCGAGCAGTACTTC.

The chain couples TRBV5-8 to TRBJ2-1, with 11 bases matching TRBD2. The CDR3 sequence is 14 residues long. Germline V gives CDR1 SGHTS, CDR2 YDEGEE. The junction had 7 bases not matched to a gene; V was cut back by 7 bases and J by 7 bases. CDR3 protein: CASETSGRGNEQFF. In nucleotides, the CDR3 is TGTGCCAGCGAAACTAGCGGGAGAGGGAATGAGCAGTTCTTC.

The chain joins TRBV7-9 to TRBJ2-3; the D gene is possibly TRBD2 (5 bases). Deletions cut 2 bases from V and 5 bases from J, with 11 bases between. The CDR3 totals 14 residues. Germline V gene sequence: CDR1 SEHNR, CDR2 FQNEAQ (reference sequence). CDR3 in amino acids: CASSLKGGGDTQYF. DNA for the CDR3: TGTGCCAGCAGCTTAAAAGGTGGAGGAGATACGCAGTATTTT.

This clonotype turned up a few times. The chain has TRBV20-1 and TRBJ2-1; 11 nucleotides agree with TRBD2. Trimming took 4 bases from V and 7 from J; bases not matched to a gene: 3. From germline, CDR1 is DFQATT and CDR2 SNEGSKA (reference sequence). The CDR3 is 13 residues long. CDR3 amino acids: CSAKLAGENEQFF. CDR3 in DNA: TGCAGTGCTAAACTAGCGGGAGAGAATGAGCAGTTCTTC.

This chain connects TRBV11-2 to TRBJ2-3; TRBD1 is a possible D gene (6 bases). The CDR3 runs 15 residues. Trimming removed 5 bases from V and 5 bases from J, with 17 bases in between. The V gene's germline CDR1 is SGHAT and CDR2 FQNNGV. CDR3 amino acids: CASSPQGSGGDTQYF. CDR3 in DNA: TGTGCCAGCAGCCCACAGGGTAGTGGGGGAGATACGCAGTATTTT.

This clonotype was counted many times. The chain is built from TRBV4-3 and TRBJ2-7; D perhaps matches TRBD2 (5 bases). CDR3 length: 16 amino acids. Germline-derived CDR1 and CDR2 are LGHNA and YSLEER. V gave up 1 base and J gave up 0 bases, with 13 bases separating them. CDR3 in DNA: TGCGCCAGCAGCCAAGGAGTCGCGGGTGCCTCCTACGAGCAGTACTTC. This codes for CASSQGVAGASYEQYF.

The gene calls are TRBV9 and TRBJ1-6, with D possibly matching TRBD1 (5 bases). From germline, CDR1 is SGDLS and CDR2 YYNGEE. The CDR3 sequence is 14 residues long. V lost 3 bases and J 9 bases, leaving 13 bases between the germline ends. CDR3 sequence reads: CASSGLGGISPLHF. CDR3 nucleotides: TGTGCCAGCAGCGGGCTGGGGGGGATTTCACCCCTCCACTTT.

This clonotype has just a few counts. The chain is built from TRBV4-3 and TRBJ1-1; D is ambiguous. The germline V gene encodes CDR1 LGHNA and CDR2 YSLEER. The CDR3 extends over 15 amino acids. The V and J ends lost 1 base and 4 bases respectively, with 13 bases between them. For the CDR3, the DNA is TGCGCCAGCAGCCAAGCGGTTCAAAGAGGCACTGAAGCTTTCTTT. Translating it yields CASSQAVQRGTEAFF.

The gene calls are TRBV12-3 or TRBV12-4 and TRBJ2-7; D might be TRBD1 (6 bases). The germline V and J ends were trimmed by 7 bases and 3 bases, with 16 bases remaining between them. CDR3 length: 14 residues. This chain's CDR3 is CASKRQDLNYEQYF. CDR3 in DNA: TGTGCCAGCAAACGACAGGACCTAAACTACGAGCAGTACTTC.

This clonotype showed up just a few times. Here the CDR3 reads CASSYSLAENEQFF. The CDR3 bases are TGTGCCAGCAGTTACTCCCTAGCTGAGAATGAGCAGTTCTTC. This chain connects TRBV6-5 to TRBJ2-1; D perhaps matches TRBD2 (5 bases). Trimming removed 0 bases at V and 7 bases at J, with 10 bases between. The CDR3 extends over 14 amino acids. Germline CDR1 and CDR2: MNHEY and SVGAGI.

This clonotype was detected only a few times. The J gene is TRBJ2-7, the V gene TRBV4-3; 10 bases line up with TRBD2. The germline CDR1 and CDR2 sequences are LGHNA and YSLEER. The J segment lost 1 base and the V segment lost 0 bases, leaving 12 bases of the junction unmatched. This CDR3 is 19 amino acids long. CDR3 coding DNA: TGCGCCAGCAGCCAAGAAAGGACTAGCGGATACCTAGGTTCCTACGAGCAGTACTTC. As protein: CASSQERTSGYLGSYEQYF.

This clonotype was seen a few times. The chain couples TRBV15 to TRBJ2-2; D gene uncertain. The CDR3 loop spans 14 amino acids. Trimming took 5 bases from V and 6 from J, leaving 13 bases between them. Germline V gene lookup returns CDR1 LNHNV and CDR2 YYDKDF (reference sequence). CDR3 nucleotide sequence: TGTGCCACCAGCGGCGGTGGTATATCCGGGGAGCTGTTTTTT. Encoded protein: CATSGGGISGELFF.

This clonotype was detected only a few times. This sequence joins TRBV5-1 and TRBJ2-1; 9 positions agree with TRBD2. The germline CDR1 and CDR2 sequences are SGHRS and YFSETQ. The CDR3 covers 16 residues. V shed 4 bases and J 4 bases; nucleotides not matched to a gene: 9. Written as DNA, the CDR3 is TGCGCCAGCAGCGGGACGGGAGCGGGGGGTTACAATGAGCAGTTCTTC. This translates into CASSGTGAGGYNEQFF.

The chain recombines TRBV3-1 with TRBJ2-2; 13 positions match TRBD2. V trimming: 6 bases; J trimming: 1 base; junction bases outside the gene matches: 8. Per the germline V gene, CDR1 is LGHDT and CDR2 is YNNKEL (reference sequence). The CDR3 length is 18 residues. CDR3 DNA sequence: TGTGCCAGCAGGCTACTTGGACTAGCGGGAGAGAACACCGGGGAGCTGTTTTTT. Protein sequence: CASRLLGLAGENTGELFF.

This clonotype was detected a few times. The gene calls are TRBV29-1 and TRBJ2-5; either TRBD1 or TRBD2 may fit D (6 bases each). Germline CDR1 reads SQVTM; CDR2 reads ANQGSEA. V was pared by 7 bases and J by 3 bases, with 15 bases between. CDR3 size: 13 residues. The CDR3 reads CSAANRGEETQYF. CDR3 in DNA: TGCAGCGCAGCTAATAGGGGGGAAGAGACCCAGTACTTC.

This clonotype was seen a handful of times. The chain links TRBV4-3 to TRBJ1-1; D might be TRBD1 (5 bases). CDR3 size: 15 residues. Germline V gene data show CDR1 as LGHNA and CDR2 as YSLEER. Trimming removed 0 bases at V and 1 base at J, with 9 bases between. The CDR3 DNA sequence: TGCGCCAGCAGCCAAGATGTGACAGAGAACACTGAAGCTTTCTTT. Amino acids: CASSQDVTENTEAFF.

This clonotype was counted between two and nine times. The V call is TRBV29-1, the J call TRBJ2-3; no clear D. The length of the CDR3 is 14 residues. Germline assignment: CDR1 SQVTM and CDR2 ANQGSEA. V lost 0 bases and J 0 bases, leaving 7 bases between the germline ends. CDR3: CSVEDPDSTDTQYF. CDR3 DNA: TGCAGCGTTGAAGATCCCGACAGCACAGATACGCAGTATTTT.

This clonotype was counted ten times or more. The chain has TRBV5-1 and TRBJ2-3; maybe TRBD2 (6 bases). The germline V and J ends were trimmed by 4 bases and 2 bases, with 8 bases remaining between them. The CDR3 spans 13 residues. Germline CDR1 reads SGHRS; CDR2 reads YFSETQ. DNA of the CDR3: TGCGCCAGCAGCAAGGGACTCACAGATACGCAGTATTTT. Translated, it gives CASSKGLTDTQYF.

The chain employs TRBV20-1 and TRBJ2-5, with 8 positions matching TRBD1. CDR3 size: 14 residues. The junction had 8 bases not matched to a gene; V was cut back by 6 bases and J by 2 bases. CDR1 is DFQATT and CDR2 is SNEGSKA in the germline V gene (reference sequence). The CDR3 nucleotides read TGCAGTGCAAGCGACAGGGGATCACAAGAGACCCAGTACTTC. Translation: CSASDRGSQETQYF.

Only a few counts were recorded for this clonotype. The V and J genes are TRBV6-2 or TRBV6-3 and TRBJ2-1; TRBD1 might be the D (6 bases). Germline V gene data show CDR1 as MNHEY and CDR2 as SVGEGT. The V end lost 5 bases, the J end lost 2 bases, and 16 bases lay between the germline ends. This CDR3 spans 16 amino acids. CDR3 protein: CASSPQTGFPYNEQFF. DNA for the CDR3: TGTGCCAGCAGTCCTCAGACAGGTTTCCCCTACAATGAGCAGTTCTTC.

This clonotype showed up just a few times. This chain links TRBV7-2 with TRBJ2-6; the D is unclear. CDR3 length: 13 amino acids. The V gene's germline CDR1 is SGHTA and CDR2 FQGNSA. Trimming stripped 6 bases from V and 3 bases from J, with 6 bases between. For the CDR3, the DNA is TGTGCCAGCAGAAATCGTGGGGCCAACGTCCTGACTTTC. The encoded protein is CASRNRGANVLTF.

The table lists this clonotype with a few counts. The chain couples TRBV29-1 to TRBJ1-2; D might be TRBD1 (6 bases). V lost 1 base, J lost 2 bases, and 20 bases lay in between. Germline assignment: CDR1 SQVTM and CDR2 ANQGSEA. The CDR3 runs to 17 residues. The CDR3 is CSVEAPGPAGGNYGYTF. The CDR3 nucleotides are TGCAGCGTTGAAGCCCCCGGTCCGGCGGGGGGCAACTATGGCTACACCTTC.

This clonotype turned up a few times. J is TRBJ2-7 and V is TRBV27; 9 bases are shared with TRBD2. J gave up 6 bases and V 3 bases, and 6 bases lay outside the gene matches. This CDR3 region has 14 residues. Germline CDR1 MNHEY, CDR2 SMNVEV (reference sequence). The CDR3 region has the DNA TGTGCCAGCAGTTTGATAGCGGGGGTTGGCGAGCAGTACTTC. Translation: CASSLIAGVGEQYF.

The table lists this clonotype with a few counts. The rearrangement links TRBV7-6 to TRBJ2-5; D unresolved. The CDR3 runs 15 residues. Germline lookup yields CDR1 SGHVS and CDR2 FNYEAQ. Trimming cost V 1 base and J 4 bases, with 13 bases left between them. CDR3 coding DNA: TGTGCCAGCAGCTTAGGTGGACGGGTATCAGAGACCCAGTACTTC. Encoded protein: CASSLGGRVSETQYF.

This clonotype was recorded many times. V and J are TRBV29-1 and TRBJ2-3, with 13 bases that match TRBD2. Trimming took 3 bases from V and 0 from J; bases not matched to a gene: 0. The CDR3 sequence is 15 residues long. Germline CDR1 is SQVTM and CDR2 is ANQGSEA. The CDR3 DNA follows: TGCAGCGTTGAGGGACTAGCGGGGAGCACAGATACGCAGTATTTT. Translating it yields CSVEGLAGSTDTQYF.

This clonotype was seen repeatedly, ten times or more. The chain recombines TRBV29-1 with TRBJ2-5, with a tentative D call TRBD1 (6 bases). The CDR3 has 16 residues. Per germline, CDR1 SQVTM and CDR2 ANQGSEA. The V end was cut by 4 bases, the J end by 2 bases, with 20 bases between. The CDR3 is CSVGYGTRASQETQYF. The CDR3 coding sequence is TGCAGCGTTGGGTATGGGACAAGGGCCTCTCAAGAGACCCAGTACTTC.